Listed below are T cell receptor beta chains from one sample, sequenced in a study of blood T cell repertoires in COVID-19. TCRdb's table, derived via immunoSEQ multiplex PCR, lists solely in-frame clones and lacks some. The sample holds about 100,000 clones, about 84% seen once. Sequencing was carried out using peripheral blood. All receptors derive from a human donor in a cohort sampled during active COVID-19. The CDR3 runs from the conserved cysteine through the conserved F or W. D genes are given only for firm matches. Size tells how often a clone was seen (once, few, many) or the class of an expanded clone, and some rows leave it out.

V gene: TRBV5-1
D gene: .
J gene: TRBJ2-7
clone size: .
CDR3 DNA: TGCGCCAGCAGCTACTCGTGGGGGGCCTACGAGCAGTACTTC
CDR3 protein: CASSYSWGAYEQYF

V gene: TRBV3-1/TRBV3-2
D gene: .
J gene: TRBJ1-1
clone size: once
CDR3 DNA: TGTGCCAGCAGCCAAGATCGCGGCGCGAACACTGAAGCTTTCTTT
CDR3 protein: CASSQDRGANTEAFF

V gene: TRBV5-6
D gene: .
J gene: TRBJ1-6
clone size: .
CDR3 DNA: TGTGCCAGCAGCTTGCTTGCAGGGAATTCACCCCTCCACTTT
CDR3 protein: CASSLLAGNSPLHF

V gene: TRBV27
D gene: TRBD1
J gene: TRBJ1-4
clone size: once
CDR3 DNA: TGTGCCAGCAGTTTTGGACAGGCTAATGAAAAACTGTTTTTT
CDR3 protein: CASSFGQANEKLFF

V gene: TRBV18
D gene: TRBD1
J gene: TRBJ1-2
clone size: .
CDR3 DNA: TGTGCCAGCTCCGGACAGGGGGCGCTTTCCATTGGCTACACCTTC
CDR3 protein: CASSGQGALSIGYTF

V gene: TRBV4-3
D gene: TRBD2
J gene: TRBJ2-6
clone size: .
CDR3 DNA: TGCGCCAGCAGCCAAGACGCAAGACTAGCGGGCGCCTTCGGCTCTGGGGCCAACGTCCTGACTTTC
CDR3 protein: CASSQDARLAGAFGSGANVLTF

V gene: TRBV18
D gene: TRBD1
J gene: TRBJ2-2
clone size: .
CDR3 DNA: TGTGCCAGCTCACCTTATCCGCCGGGACAGGGGACCGGGGAGCTGTTTTTT
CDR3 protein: CASSPYPPGQGTGELFF

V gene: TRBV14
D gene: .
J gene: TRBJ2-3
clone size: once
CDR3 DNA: TGTGCCAGCAGCCGCCGACTAGGAAGCACAGATACGCAGTATTTT
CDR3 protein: CASSRRLGSTDTQYF

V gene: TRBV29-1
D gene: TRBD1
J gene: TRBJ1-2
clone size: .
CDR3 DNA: TGCAGCGCTGAGGGACAGGGGAACTATGGCTACACCTTC
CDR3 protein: CSAEGQGNYGYTF

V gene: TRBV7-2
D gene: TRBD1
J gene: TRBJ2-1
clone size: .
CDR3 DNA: TGTGCCAGCAGCCCCGCAACAGGGGACGTCGGGCAGTTCTTC
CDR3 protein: CASSPATGDVGQFF

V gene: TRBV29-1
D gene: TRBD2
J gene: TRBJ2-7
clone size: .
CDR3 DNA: TGCAGCGTTGAGAGGGCCGGGACTACGTACTTC
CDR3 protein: CSVERAGTTYF

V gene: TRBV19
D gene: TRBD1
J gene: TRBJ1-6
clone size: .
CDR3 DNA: TGTGCCAGTAAGGGGCCAGGGGGATCCTATAATTCACCCCTCCACTTT
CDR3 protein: CASKGPGGSYNSPLHF

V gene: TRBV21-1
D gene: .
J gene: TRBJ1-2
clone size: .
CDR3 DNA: TGTGCCAGCAGCAAAGTCAAGGGAGGTGGGGGCTACACCTTC
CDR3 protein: CASSKVKGGGGYTF

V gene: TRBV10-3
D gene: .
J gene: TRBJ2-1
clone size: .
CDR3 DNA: TGTGCCATCAGCGGACAGACTGTGAGCTCCTACAATGAGCAGTTCTTC
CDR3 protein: CAISGQTVSSYNEQFF

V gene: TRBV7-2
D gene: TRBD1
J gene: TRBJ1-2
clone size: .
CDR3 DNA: TGTGCCAGCAGCGCGGAGAACAGGGGTGGCTACACCTTC
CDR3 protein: CASSAENRGGYTF

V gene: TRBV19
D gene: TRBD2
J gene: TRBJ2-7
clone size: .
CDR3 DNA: TGTGCCAGTAGTATTAAGACCCTAGCGGGAGCCTACGAGCAGTACTTC
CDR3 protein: CASSIKTLAGAYEQYF

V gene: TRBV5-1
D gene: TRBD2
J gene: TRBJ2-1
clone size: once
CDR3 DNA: TGCGCCAGCAGCAGGACTAGCTCCAGTGAGCAGTTCTTC
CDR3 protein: CASSRTSSSEQFF

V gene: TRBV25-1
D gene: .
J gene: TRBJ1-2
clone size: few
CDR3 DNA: TGTGCCAGCAGTGACGGGAACGTTAGGGTGAACTATGGCTACACCTTC
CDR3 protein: CASSDGNVRVNYGYTF

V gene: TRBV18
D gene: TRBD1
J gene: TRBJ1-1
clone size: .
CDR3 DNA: TGTGCCAGCTCACAGACAGGGGGCCCTGAAGCTTTCTTT
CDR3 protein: CASSQTGGPEAFF

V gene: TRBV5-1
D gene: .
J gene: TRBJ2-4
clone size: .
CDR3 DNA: TGCGCCAGCAGCTTCGGCCCCGGACAAAAGAAAAACATTCAGTACTTC
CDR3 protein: CASSFGPGQKKNIQYF

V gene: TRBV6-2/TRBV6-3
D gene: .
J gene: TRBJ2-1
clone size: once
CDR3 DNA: TGTGCCAGCAGTTACTCTGCCCTACGGCGGGAATTACGGGATGAGCAGTTCTTC
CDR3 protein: CASSYSALRRELRDEQFF

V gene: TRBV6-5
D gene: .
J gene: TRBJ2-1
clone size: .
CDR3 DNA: TGTGCCAGCAGATCCCTGGGGGGTGAGCAGTTCTTC
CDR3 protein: CASRSLGGEQFF

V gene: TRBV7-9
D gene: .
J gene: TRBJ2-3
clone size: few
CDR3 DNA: TGTGCCAGCAGCTTACCCGACAGAATCAGCACAGATACGCAGTATTTT
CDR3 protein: CASSLPDRISTDTQYF

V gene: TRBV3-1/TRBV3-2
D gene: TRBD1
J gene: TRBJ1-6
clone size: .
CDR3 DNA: TGTGCCAGCAGCCAAGGACAGGGTGGGAATTCACCCCTCCACTTT
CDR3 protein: CASSQGQGGNSPLHF

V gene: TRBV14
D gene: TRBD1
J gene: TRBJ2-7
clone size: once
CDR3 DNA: TGTGCCAGCAGCCAAGGGCTGGACAGGGCAGGCTACGAGCAGTACTTC
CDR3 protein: CASSQGLDRAGYEQYF

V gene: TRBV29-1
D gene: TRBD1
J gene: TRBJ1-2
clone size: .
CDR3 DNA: TGCAGCGTAGGGGACAGGGCGAACTATGGCTACACCTTC
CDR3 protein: CSVGDRANYGYTF

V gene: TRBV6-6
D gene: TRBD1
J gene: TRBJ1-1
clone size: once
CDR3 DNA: TGTGCCAGCAGTTACGACAGGGTCACTGAAGCTTTCTTT
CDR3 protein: CASSYDRVTEAFF

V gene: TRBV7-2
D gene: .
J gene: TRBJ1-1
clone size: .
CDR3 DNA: TGTGCCAGCAGCGCCCCGGGGGGGAGGGAAATAAGCACTGAAGCTTTCTTT
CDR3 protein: CASSAPGGREISTEAFF

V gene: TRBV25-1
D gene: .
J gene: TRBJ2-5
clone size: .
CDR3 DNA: TGTGCCAGCAGTGAAGCGGGGATTGGGCAAGAGACCCAGTACTTC
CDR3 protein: CASSEAGIGQETQYF

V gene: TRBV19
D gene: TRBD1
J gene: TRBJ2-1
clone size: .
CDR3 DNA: TGTGCCAGTACTGTGACCGGGACAGGGGGTTACAATGAGCAGTTCTTC
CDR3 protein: CASTVTGTGGYNEQFF

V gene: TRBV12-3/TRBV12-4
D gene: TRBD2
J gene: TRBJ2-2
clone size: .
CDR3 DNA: TGTGCCAGCAGGGGACTAGAAGTCGGGGAGCTGTTTTTT
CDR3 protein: CASRGLEVGELFF

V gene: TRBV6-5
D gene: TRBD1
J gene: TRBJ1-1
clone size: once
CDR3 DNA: TGTGCCAGCGGACAGGGTTTTGCTCCGAACACTGAAGCTTTCTTT
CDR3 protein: CASGQGFAPNTEAFF

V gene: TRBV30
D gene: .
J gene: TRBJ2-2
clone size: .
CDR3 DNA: TGTGCCTGGAGTGGACTGCCCGGGGAGCTGTTTTTT
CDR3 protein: CAWSGLPGELFF

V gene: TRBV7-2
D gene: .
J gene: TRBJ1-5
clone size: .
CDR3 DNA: TGTGCCAGCAGCCAGGATTACAATCAGCCCCAGCATTTT
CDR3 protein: CASSQDYNQPQHF

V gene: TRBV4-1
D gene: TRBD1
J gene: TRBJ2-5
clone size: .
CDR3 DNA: TGCGCCAGCAGCCAAACAGGGGACCTTGAAGAGACCCAGTACTTC
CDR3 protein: CASSQTGDLEETQYF

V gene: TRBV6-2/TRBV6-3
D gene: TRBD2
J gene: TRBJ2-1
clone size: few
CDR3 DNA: TGTGCCAGCAGTTACTCCGGACTAGCGGGAGTCTACAATGAGCAGTTCTTC
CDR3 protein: CASSYSGLAGVYNEQFF

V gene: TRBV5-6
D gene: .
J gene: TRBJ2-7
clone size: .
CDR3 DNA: TGTGCCAGCAGCTTGCGGCGGAGGGACTCCTACGAGCAGTACTTC
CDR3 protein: CASSLRRRDSYEQYF

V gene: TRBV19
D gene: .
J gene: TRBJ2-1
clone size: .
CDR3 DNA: TGTGCCAGTAGTTATGGAAGTTTTAGCGGAGACAATGAGCAGTTCTTC
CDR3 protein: CASSYGSFSGDNEQFF

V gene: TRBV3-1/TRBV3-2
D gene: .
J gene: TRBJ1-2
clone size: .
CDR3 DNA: TGTGCCAGCAGCCGACAGGACTATGGCTACACCTTC
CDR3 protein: CASSRQDYGYTF

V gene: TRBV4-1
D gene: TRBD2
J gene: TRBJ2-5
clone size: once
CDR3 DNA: TGCGCCAGCAGCCAGGGGGACTACCAAAACCGGCCCCAGTACTTC
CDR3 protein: CASSQGDYQNRPQYF

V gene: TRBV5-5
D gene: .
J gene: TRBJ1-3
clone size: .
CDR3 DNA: TGTGCCAGCAGCTTGGCTTTTTCGGTCCTGGGAAACACCATATATTTT
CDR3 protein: CASSLAFSVLGNTIYF

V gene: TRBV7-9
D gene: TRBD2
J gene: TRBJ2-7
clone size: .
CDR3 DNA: TGTGCCAGCAGCTTAGCGCATGGTAGCGGGAGGGCCTCGGGGGACGAGCAGTACTTC
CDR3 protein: CASSLAHGSGRASGDEQYF

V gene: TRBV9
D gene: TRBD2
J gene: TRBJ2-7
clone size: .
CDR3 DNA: TGTGCCAGCAGCCCGACTAGCGGGGGGCAATACTTCTACGAGCAGTACTTC
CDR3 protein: CASSPTSGGQYFYEQYF

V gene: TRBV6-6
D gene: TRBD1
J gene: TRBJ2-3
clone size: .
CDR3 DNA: TGTGCCAGCACCCGACAGGGTGGCCCAGATACGCAGTATTTT
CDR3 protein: CASTRQGGPDTQYF

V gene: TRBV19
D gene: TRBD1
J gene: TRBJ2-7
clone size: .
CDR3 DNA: TGTGCCAGTAGTGCGAGACAGGGAACCTACGAGCAGTACTTC
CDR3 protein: CASSARQGTYEQYF

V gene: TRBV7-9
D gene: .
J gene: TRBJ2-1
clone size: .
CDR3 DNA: TGTGCCAGCAGCAAGCAGGGACTCATCTACAATGAGCAGTTCTTC
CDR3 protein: CASSKQGLIYNEQFF

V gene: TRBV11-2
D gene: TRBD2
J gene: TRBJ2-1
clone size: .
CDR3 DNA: TGTGCCAGCAGTTCCCGAGGAGCGGGGTACAGCTCCTACAATGAGCAGTTCTTC
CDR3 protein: CASSSRGAGYSSYNEQFF

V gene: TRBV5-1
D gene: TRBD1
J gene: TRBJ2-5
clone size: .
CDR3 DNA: TGCGCCAGCAGCTTGAGGGACAGGAACCAAGAGACCCAGTACTTC
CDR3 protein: CASSLRDRNQETQYF

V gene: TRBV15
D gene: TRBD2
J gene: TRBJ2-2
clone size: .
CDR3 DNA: TGTGCCACCAGCGGAGGACTAGCGGGGGGGAGCGGGGAGCTGTTTTTT
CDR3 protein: CATSGGLAGGSGELFF

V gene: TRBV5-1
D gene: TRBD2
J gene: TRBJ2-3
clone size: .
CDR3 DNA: TGCGCCAGCAGCCATAGCGGGAGTAGTGGAGATACGCAGTATTTT
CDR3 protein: CASSHSGSSGDTQYF

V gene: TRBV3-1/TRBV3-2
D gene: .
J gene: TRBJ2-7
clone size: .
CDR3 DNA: TGTGCCAGCAGCCAAGTTCCAGGGGCGACCTACGAGCAGTACTTC
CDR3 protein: CASSQVPGATYEQYF

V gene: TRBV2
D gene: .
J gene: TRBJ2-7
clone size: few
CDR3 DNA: TGTGCCAGCTCCCTTACCTACGAGCAGTACTTC
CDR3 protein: CASSLTYEQYF

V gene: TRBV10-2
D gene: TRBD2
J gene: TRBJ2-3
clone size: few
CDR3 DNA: TGCGCCAGCAGTGAAGGTCTAGCGGGCACAGATACGCAGTATTTT
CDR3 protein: CASSEGLAGTDTQYF

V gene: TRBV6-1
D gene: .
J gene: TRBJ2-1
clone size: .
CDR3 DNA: TGTGCCAGCAGTGAAGGGCTCCGGCGGGGTGAGCAGTTCTTC
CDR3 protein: CASSEGLRRGEQFF

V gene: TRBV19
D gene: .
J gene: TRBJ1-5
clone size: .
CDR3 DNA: TGTGCCAGTAGTATGGGGGGGGGTCAGCCCCAGCATTTT
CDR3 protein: CASSMGGGQPQHF

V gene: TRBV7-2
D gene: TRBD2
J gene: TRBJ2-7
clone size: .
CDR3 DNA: TGTGCCAGCAGCTTAACAGCTAGCGGCCGTTACGAGCAGTACTTC
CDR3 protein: CASSLTASGRYEQYF

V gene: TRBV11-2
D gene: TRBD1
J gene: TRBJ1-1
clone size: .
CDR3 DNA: TGTGCCAGCAGCTTAGCCGCAGGGGGAGCTTTCTTT
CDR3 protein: CASSLAAGGAFF

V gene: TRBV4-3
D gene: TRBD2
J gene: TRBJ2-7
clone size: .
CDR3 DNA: TGCGCCAGCAGCCAAGATCGGAGCGGGAGGGCCTACGAGCAGTACTTC
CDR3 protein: CASSQDRSGRAYEQYF

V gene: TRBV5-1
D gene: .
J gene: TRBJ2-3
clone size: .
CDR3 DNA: TGCGCCAGCAGCTTGTTCGGGGAGAGCACAGATACGCAGTATTTT
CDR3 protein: CASSLFGESTDTQYF

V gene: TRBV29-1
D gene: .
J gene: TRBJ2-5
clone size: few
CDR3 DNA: TGCAGCGTTGATAGGGGCGGGACGGAGACCCAGTACTTC
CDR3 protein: CSVDRGGTETQYF